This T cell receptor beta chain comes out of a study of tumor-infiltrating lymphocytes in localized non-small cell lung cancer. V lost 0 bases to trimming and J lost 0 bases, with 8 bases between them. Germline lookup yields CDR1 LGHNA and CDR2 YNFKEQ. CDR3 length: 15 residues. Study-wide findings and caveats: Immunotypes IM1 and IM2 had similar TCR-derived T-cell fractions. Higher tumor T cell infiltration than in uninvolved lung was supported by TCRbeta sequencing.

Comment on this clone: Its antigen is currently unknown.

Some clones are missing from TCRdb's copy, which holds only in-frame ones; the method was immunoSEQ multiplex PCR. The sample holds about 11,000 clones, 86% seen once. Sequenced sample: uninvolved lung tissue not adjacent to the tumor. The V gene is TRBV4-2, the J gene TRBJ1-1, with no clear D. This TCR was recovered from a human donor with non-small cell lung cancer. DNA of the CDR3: TGTGCCAGCAGCCAAGATCCAGGAGTGAACACTGAAGCTTTCTTT. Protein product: CASSQDPGVNTEAFF.